The rows below give T cell receptor beta chains drawn from one sample of a study of T cells in localized non-small cell lung cancer. The table came from immunoSEQ multiplex PCR; TCRdb's copy has only in-frame clones and leaves some out. The sample consists of 20,000 to 25,000 clones, 70% to 90% of them appearing once. The specimen comprised PBMCs, sampled before any cancer treatment. Receptor source: a woman aged 35 to 75 with stage II squamous cell lung carcinoma. The CDR3 runs from the conserved cysteine through the conserved F or W.

>TRBV7-8|TRBJ1-1
CASSSYSGLSDEAFF
>TRBV5-3|TRBJ1-2
CARSPRPVQDGYTF
>TRBV12-5|TRBJ1-4
CASGFDWTGASEKLFF
>TRBV6-1|TRBJ1-4
CASRRKGQGDEKLFF
>TRBV11-2|TRBJ2-1
CASSLLINEQFF
>TRBV7-9|TRBJ2-7
CASSPPGLGMMEDF
>TRBV5-8|TRBJ1-5
CASKGYSNQPQHF
>TRBV5-1|TRBJ2-1
CASSLLTSEQFF
>TRBV14|TRBJ2-7
CASSRVYTSGRSYEQYF
>TRBV5-4|TRBJ2-5
CASSLVGAGGQETQYF
>TRBV7-6|TRBJ2-2
CASSRQVNTGELFF
>TRBV7-2|TRBJ2-7
CASSLGGLLDEQYF
>TRBV5-6|TRBJ2-1
CASSPLEDRGNNEQFF
>TRBV10-3|TRBJ2-7
CAIRGTGLREQYF
>TRBV5-6|TRBJ2-7
CASSLAATYEQYF
>TRBV19|TRBJ2-1
CASSPRLARYEQFF
>TRBV4-1|TRBJ2-2
CASSQVGVSNTGELFF
>TRBV12-5|TRBJ1-2
CASAPPGRDYGYTF
>TRBV30|TRBJ1-5
CAWSVRGSNQPQHF
>TRBV5-1|TRBJ1-1
CASSLGREAFF
>TRBV7-9|TRBJ2-5
CASSLGVGEAGSAGETQYF
>TRBV5-8|TRBJ2-6
CASSRGDSGANVLTF
>TRBV6-5|TRBJ1-2
CASIDTNYGYTF
>TRBV27|TRBJ1-1
CASSLSAGWIAGTVNTEAFF
>TRBV4-1|TRBJ2-7
CASSQGPTSGSSYEQYF
>TRBV5-4|TRBJ2-7
CASSLWRGQPYEQYF
>TRBV21-1|TRBJ2-3
CASSKSRTGGPRRFSTDTQYF
>TRBV5-6|TRBJ1-2
CASSLVKTNYGYTF
>TRBV10-3|TRBJ1-3
CAISESRTGGNTIYF
>TRBV7-8|TRBJ1-2
CASSLVFRDTTNYGYTF
>TRBV9|TRBJ2-3
CASSVDPSTDTQYF
>TRBV6-6|TRBJ1-1
CASRDRAKAFF
>TRBV2|TRBJ2-7
CASSGDRGNEQYF
>TRBV4-3|TRBJ2-1
CASSHGASGGSNEQFF
>TRBV4-1|TRBJ1-1
CASSQDSTEIMNTEAFF
>TRBV5-1|TRBJ2-3
CASSFGLPSTDTQYF
>TRBV19|TRBJ1-4
CASSDRTGRAANEKLFF
>TRBV11-2|TRBJ1-5
CDPREENSNQPQHF
>TRBV11-3|TRBJ2-1
CASSLEDISYNEQFF
>TRBV25-1|TRBJ2-6
CASSEPRGGANVLTF
>TRBV6-1|TRBJ2-7
CATAGGSYEQYF